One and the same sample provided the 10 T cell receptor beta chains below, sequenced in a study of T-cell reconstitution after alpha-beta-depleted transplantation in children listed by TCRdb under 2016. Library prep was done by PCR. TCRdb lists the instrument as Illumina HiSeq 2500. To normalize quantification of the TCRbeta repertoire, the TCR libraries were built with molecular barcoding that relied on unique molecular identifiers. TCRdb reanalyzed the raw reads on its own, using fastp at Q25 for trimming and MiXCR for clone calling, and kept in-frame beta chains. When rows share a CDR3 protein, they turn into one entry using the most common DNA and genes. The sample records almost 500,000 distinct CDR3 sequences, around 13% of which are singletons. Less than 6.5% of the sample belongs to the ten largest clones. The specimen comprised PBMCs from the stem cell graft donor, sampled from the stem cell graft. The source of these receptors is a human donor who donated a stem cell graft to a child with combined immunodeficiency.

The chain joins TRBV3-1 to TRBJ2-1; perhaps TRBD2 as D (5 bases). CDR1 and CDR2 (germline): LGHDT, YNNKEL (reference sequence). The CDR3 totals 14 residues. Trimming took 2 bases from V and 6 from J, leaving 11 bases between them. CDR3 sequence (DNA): TGTGCCAGCAGCCAAAGGCCCGGGATCAATGAGCAGTTCTTC. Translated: CASSQRPGINEQFF.

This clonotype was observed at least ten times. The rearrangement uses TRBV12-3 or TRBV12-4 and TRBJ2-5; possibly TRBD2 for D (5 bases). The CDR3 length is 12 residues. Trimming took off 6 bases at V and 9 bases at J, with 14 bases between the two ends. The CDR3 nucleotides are TGTGCCAGCAGCTTGGGTATCGGGGCCCAGTACTTC. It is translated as CASSLGIGAQYF.

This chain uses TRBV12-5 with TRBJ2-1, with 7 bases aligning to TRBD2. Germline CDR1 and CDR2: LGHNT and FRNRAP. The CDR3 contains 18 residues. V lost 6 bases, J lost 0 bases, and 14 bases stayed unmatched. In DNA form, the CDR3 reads TGTGCTAGTGGCCATACTAGCGACCCGGCTAGCTCCTACAATGAGCAGTTCTTC. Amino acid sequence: CASGHTSDPASSYNEQFF. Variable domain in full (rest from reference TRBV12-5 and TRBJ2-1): DARVTQTPRHKVTEMGQEVTMRCQPILGHNTVFWYRQTMMQGLELLAYFRNRAPLDDSGMPKDRFSAEMPDATLATLKIQPSEPRDSAVYFCASGHTSDPASSYNEQFFGPGTRLTVL.

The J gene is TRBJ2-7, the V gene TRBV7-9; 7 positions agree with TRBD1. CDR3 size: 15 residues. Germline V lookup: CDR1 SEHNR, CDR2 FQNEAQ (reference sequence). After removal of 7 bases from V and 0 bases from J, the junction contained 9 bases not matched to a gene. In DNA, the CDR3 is TGTGCCAGCAACGGGCAACGGACAGGCTCCTACGAGCAGTACTTC. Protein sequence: CASNGQRTGSYEQYF.

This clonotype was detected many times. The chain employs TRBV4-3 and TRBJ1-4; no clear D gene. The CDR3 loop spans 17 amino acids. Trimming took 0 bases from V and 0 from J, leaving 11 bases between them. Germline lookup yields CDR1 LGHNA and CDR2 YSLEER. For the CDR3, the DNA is TGCGCCAGCAGCCAAGATCGCGTTGGTGCAACTAATGAAAAACTGTTTTTT. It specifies CASSQDRVGATNEKLFF.

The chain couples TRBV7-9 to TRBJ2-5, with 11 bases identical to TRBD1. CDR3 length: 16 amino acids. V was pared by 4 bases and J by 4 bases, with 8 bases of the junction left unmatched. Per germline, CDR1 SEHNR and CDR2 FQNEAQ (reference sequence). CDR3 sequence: CASSSTDRGLLETQYF. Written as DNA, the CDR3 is TGTGCCAGCAGCTCTACGGACAGGGGGCTCCTAGAGACCCAGTACTTC.

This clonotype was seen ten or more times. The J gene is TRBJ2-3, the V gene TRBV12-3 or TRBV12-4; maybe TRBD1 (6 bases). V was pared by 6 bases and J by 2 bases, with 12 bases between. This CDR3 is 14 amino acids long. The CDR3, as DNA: TGTGCCAGCAGCCTAGACAGGCTCACAGATACGCAGTATTTT. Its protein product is CASSLDRLTDTQYF.

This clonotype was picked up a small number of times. CDR3 DNA sequence: TGTGCCAGCAGCCGGAGACAGCACACTGAAGCTTTCTTT. This sequence encodes CASSRRQHTEAFF. This chain uses TRBV7-2 with TRBJ1-1; D is possibly TRBD1 (5 bases). Per the germline V gene, CDR1 is SGHTA and CDR2 is FQGNSA. The CDR3 loop spans 13 amino acids. V shed 5 bases and J shed 3 bases, with 10 bases lying between them.

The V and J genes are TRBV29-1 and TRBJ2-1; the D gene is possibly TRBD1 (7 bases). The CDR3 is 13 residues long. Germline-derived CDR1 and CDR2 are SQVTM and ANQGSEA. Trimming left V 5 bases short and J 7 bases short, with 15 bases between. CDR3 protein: CSVLAAGGNEQFF. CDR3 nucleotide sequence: TGCAGCGTTTTAGCGGCAGGGGGGAATGAGCAGTTCTTC.

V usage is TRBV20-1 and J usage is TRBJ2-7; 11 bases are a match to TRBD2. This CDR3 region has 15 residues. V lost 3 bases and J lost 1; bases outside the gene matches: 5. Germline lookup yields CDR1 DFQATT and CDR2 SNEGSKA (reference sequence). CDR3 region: CSASNSGRASYEQYF. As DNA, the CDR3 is TGCAGTGCTAGTAATAGCGGGAGGGCTTCCTACGAGCAGTACTTC.